The 16 T cell receptor beta chains below were found in one sample sequenced in a study of OX40 agonist ivuxolimab in advanced cancers. Method: immunoSEQ multiplex PCR; TCRdb's copy keeps in-frame clones and lacks some. The sample contains roughly 35,000 clones, approximately 79% of which appear only once. This material consisted of CD4+ or CD8+ T cells sorted from blood, taken in a trial of the OX40 agonist ivuxolimab. All receptors come from an adult with an advanced solid tumor such as melanoma, head and neck, liver or kidney cancer.

The chain carries TRBV6-4 and TRBJ1-6, with unresolved D. The V and J ends lost 4 bases and 6 bases respectively, with 10 bases between them. This CDR3 spans 14 amino acids. CDR1 is MRHNA and CDR2 is SNTAGT in the germline V gene. The CDR3 loop reads CASSAESVNSPLHF. The CDR3 coding sequence is TGTGCCAGCAGTGCGGAAAGTGTTAATTCACCCCTCCACTTT.

The J gene is TRBJ1-2, the V gene TRBV19, with a possible D match to TRBD1 (5 bases). Germline loops: CDR1 LNHDA, CDR2 SQIVND (reference sequence). V lost 7 bases and J 5 bases, leaving 20 bases between the germline ends. This CDR3 is 15 amino acids long. The CDR3 DNA reads TGTGCCAGTACCTGGGGGGACGTGGACGGGTATGGCTACACCTTC. Its protein product is CASTWGDVDGYGYTF.

This chain uses TRBV2 with TRBJ1-2; TRBD1 agrees at 11 bases. Losses at the gene ends were 3 bases for V and 8 bases for J; bases not matched to a gene: 5. CDR3 size: 14 residues. Germline-derived CDR1 and CDR2 are SNHLY and FYNNEI. CDR3 region: CASSDRTGGGGYTF. DNA for the CDR3: TGTGCCAGCAGTGATCGGACAGGGGGCGGGGGCTACACCTTC. The full variable domain, in which reference TRBV2 and TRBJ1-2 provide the parts outside the CDR3, is EPEVTQTPSHQVTQMGQEVILRCVPISNHLYFYWYRQILGQKVEFLVSFYNNEISEKSEIFDDQFSVERPDGSNFTLKIRSTKLEDSAMYFCASSDRTGGGGYTFGSGTRLTVV.

J is TRBJ2-3 and V is TRBV7-9, with 8 nucleotides matching TRBD1. There are 16 residues in the CDR3. Germline V gives CDR1 SEHNR, CDR2 FQNEAQ (reference sequence). V trimming: 1 base; J trimming: 2 bases; junction bases outside the gene matches: 5. The CDR3 sequence is CASSLGQGPLTDTQYF. CDR3 nucleotides: TGTGCCAGCAGCTTAGGACAGGGGCCTCTCACAGATACGCAGTATTTT.

The V call is TRBV27, the J call TRBJ2-7; 10 bases line up with TRBD1. The CDR3 has 14 residues. After removal of 5 bases from V and 4 bases from J, the junction contained 5 bases not matched to a gene. Germline V gives CDR1 MNHEY, CDR2 SMNVEV (reference sequence). The CDR3 protein is CASSGDRGIYEQYF. CDR3 DNA sequence: TGTGCCAGCAGTGGGGACAGGGGAATATACGAGCAGTACTTC.

The J gene is TRBJ2-6, the V gene TRBV28; maybe TRBD1 (5 bases). Germline CDR1 MDHEN, CDR2 SYDVKM. V lost 10 bases and J lost 0, with 7 bases in between. The CDR3 is 13 amino acids. Here the CDR3 reads CATRASGANVLTF. In DNA, the CDR3 is TGTGCCACCAGGGCCTCTGGGGCCAACGTCCTGACTTTC.

The chain couples TRBV6-4 to TRBJ2-1; D is tentatively TRBD1 or TRBD2 (6 bases each). CDR3 size: 17 residues. CDR1 MRHNA and CDR2 SNTAGT come from the germline V gene. Between the trimmed V and J ends, which lost 6 bases and 0 bases, there was a span of 18 bases. As DNA, the CDR3 is TGTGCCAGCAGCCCCACAGGGACTCCTAGCTCCTACAATGAGCAGTTCTTC. It yields the protein CASSPTGTPSSYNEQFF.

This sequence joins TRBV5-6 and TRBJ1-6, with TRBD1 as a possible D gene (5 bases). This CDR3 spans 13 amino acids. V lost 0 bases, J lost 14 bases, and 12 bases lay in between. Germline V gives CDR1 SGHDT, CDR2 YYEEEE. The CDR3 sequence is CASSLEGKGALHF. The CDR3 bases are TGTGCCAGCAGCTTGGAGGGTAAAGGGGCCCTCCACTTT.

This clone was counted a few times. The rearrangement joins TRBV7-9 to TRBJ1-4; no reliable D call. Germline V gene data show CDR1 as SEHNR and CDR2 as FQNEAQ (reference sequence). Trimming took 1 base from V and 0 from J, leaving 6 bases between them. There are 15 residues in the CDR3. CDR3 coding DNA: TGTGCCAGCAGCTTAGGCGAGGCAACTAATGAAAAACTGTTTTTT. This translates into CASSLGEATNEKLFF.

The chain couples TRBV11-2 to TRBJ1-2, with D unresolved. The length of the CDR3 is 13 residues. Germline CDR1 SGHAT, CDR2 FQNNGV. With 3 bases removed from V and 2 bases from J, the gap between germline ends came to 7 bases. The CDR3 sequence is CASSLHTNYGYTF. CDR3 sequence (DNA): TGTGCCAGCAGCTTGCACACCAACTATGGCTACACCTTC.

This chain links TRBV5-8 with TRBJ1-1; the D is unclear. Germline values: CDR1 SGHTS, CDR2 YDEGEE. The CDR3 has 13 amino acids. The V end lost 1 base, the J end lost 5 bases, and 9 bases lay between the germline ends. The CDR3 DNA reads TGTGCCAGCAGCTTGATGGGGAGGACTGAAGCTTTCTTT. Residues: CASSLMGRTEAFF.

Here the CDR3 reads CASRAGESGANVLTF. DNA for the CDR3: TGTGCCAGTAGAGCAGGGGAGAGTGGGGCCAACGTCCTGACTTTC. The rearrangement uses TRBV19 and TRBJ2-6; D possibly corresponds to TRBD1 (6 bases). The germline V gene has CDR1 LNHDA and CDR2 SQIVND (reference sequence). V was pared by 6 bases and J by 3 bases, with 12 bases between. This CDR3 contains 15 residues. Variable domain in full (rest from reference TRBV19 and TRBJ2-6): DGGITQSPKYLFRKEGQNVTLSCEQNLNHDAMYWYRQDPGQGLRLIYYSQIVNDFQKGDIAEGYSVSREKKESFPLTVTSAQKNPTAFYLCASRAGESGANVLTFGAGSRLTVL.

The chain is built from TRBV15 and TRBJ1-3; no reliable D call. The CDR3 is made up of 15 amino acids. Germline V gene sequence: CDR1 LNHNV, CDR2 YYDKDF (reference sequence). The V end lost 0 bases, the J end lost 5 bases, and 11 bases lay between the germline ends. The CDR3 is CATSRDVGQRNTIYF. The CDR3 coding sequence is TGTGCCACCAGCAGAGATGTCGGGCAGCGAAACACCATATATTTT.

The V and J genes are TRBV6-1 and TRBJ1-5; D is ambiguous. Per the germline V gene, CDR1 is MNHNS and CDR2 is SASEGT. The CDR3 sequence is 17 residues long. V was clipped by 0 bases and J by 0 bases, with 12 bases between them. CDR3 region: CASSEAGVRHSNQPQHF. Here the CDR3 DNA reads TGTGCCAGCAGTGAAGCGGGCGTCAGACATAGCAATCAGCCCCAGCATTTT.

By proportion, this clone is medium-sized. The chain joins TRBV30 to TRBJ2-7, with no clear D. Germline V gene lookup returns CDR1 GTSNPN and CDR2 SVGIG (reference sequence). V was pared by 0 bases and J by 6 bases, with 12 bases between. The CDR3 consists of 13 residues. CDR3 in DNA: TGTGCCTGGAGTGTACTGGGTCTCGGCGAGCAGTACTTC. Residues: CAWSVLGLGEQYF.

CDR3 residues: CASSLTWGYEKLFF. The CDR3, as DNA: TGTGCCAGCAGCTTGACCTGGGGGTATGAAAAACTGTTTTTT. J is TRBJ1-4 and V is TRBV7-1, with D possibly being TRBD1 (5 bases). TRBV7-1 is annotated as an ORF whose role is uncertain. The CDR3 runs to 14 residues. Trimming removed 4 bases at V and 6 bases at J, with 12 bases between.